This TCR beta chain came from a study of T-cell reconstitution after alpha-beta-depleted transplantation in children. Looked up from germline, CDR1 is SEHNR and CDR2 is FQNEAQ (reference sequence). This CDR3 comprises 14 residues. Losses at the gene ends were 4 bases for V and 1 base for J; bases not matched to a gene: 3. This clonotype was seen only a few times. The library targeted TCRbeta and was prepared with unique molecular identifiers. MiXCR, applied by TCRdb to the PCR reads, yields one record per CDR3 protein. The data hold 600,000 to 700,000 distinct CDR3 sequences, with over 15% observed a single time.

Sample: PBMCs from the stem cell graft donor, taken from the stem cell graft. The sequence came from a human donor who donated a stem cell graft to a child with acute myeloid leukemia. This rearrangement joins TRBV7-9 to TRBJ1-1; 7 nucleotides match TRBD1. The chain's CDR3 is CASSSGQRNTEAFF. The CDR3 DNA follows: TGTGCCAGCAGCTCGGGACAGAGGAACACTGAAGCTTTCTTT.